The T cell receptor beta chain under discussion was sequenced for a study of cytomegalovirus exposure and HLA in healthy donors. Whole-study findings and limits: As was reported, the classifier diagnosed cytomegalovirus status with high specificity and sensitivity. Among TCR beta chains, those listed as cytomegalovirus-associated numbered some 170. First-cohort TCR clusters tended to co-occur in the approximately 110 validation repertoires, a later analysis found.

The donors were in the roughly 120-subject validation cohort, distinct from the roughly 600-subject first cohort. The CDR3 runs to 12 residues. Germline lookup yields CDR1 MDHEN and CDR2 SYDVKM. V was clipped by 5 bases and J by 7 bases, with 9 bases between them. TCRdb's table, derived via immunoSEQ multiplex PCR, lists solely in-frame clones and lacks some. The table lists 200,000 to 250,000 clones, roughly 87% of them singletons. In the case of this clone: The target antigen is unknown.

The clonotype comes from a woman aged 18-29 years in good health and CMV-seropositive. The chain employs TRBV28 and TRBJ1-5, with no clear D. The sequenced sample consisted of PBMCs. CDR3: CASSPSGQPQHF. The CDR3 DNA reads TGTGCCAGCAGTCCCAGCGGGCAGCCCCAGCATTTT.